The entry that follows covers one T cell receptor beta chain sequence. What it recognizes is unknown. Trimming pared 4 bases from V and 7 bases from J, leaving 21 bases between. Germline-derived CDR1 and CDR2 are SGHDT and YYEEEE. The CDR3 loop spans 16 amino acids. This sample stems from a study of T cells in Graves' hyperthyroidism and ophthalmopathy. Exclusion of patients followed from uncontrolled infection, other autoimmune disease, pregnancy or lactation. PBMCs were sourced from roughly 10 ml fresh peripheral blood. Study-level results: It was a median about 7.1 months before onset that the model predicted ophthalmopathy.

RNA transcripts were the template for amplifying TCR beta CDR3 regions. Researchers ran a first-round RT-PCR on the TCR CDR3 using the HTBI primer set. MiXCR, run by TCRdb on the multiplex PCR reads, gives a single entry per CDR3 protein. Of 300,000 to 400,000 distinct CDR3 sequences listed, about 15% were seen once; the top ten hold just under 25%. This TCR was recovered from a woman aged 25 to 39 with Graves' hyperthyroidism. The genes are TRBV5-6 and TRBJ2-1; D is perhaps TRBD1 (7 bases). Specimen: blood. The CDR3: CASSTEQGRIENEQFF. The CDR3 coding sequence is TGTGCCAGCAGCACCGAACAGGGGAGGATAGAGAATGAGCAGTTCTTC.